A selection of T cell receptor beta chains follows, all from one sample in a study of blood T cell repertoires in COVID-19. The protocol was immunoSEQ multiplex PCR, while the TCRdb copy is restricted to in-frame clones and leaves out a portion. The sample records some 250,000 clones, approximately 86% being singletons. The specimen was peripheral blood. Receptors originate from a man aged 30 to 39 with active or convalescent COVID-19. The conserved cysteine and the conserved F or W are not part of the CDR3 here. Each record gives: CDR3 protein, V gene, J gene, CDR3 length.

CDR3 protein: ASSPRGTGPSYTYGYT; V gene: TRBV19; J gene: TRBJ1-2; CDR3 length: 16
CDR3 protein: ASTSGGGTQY; V gene: TRBV3-1/TRBV3-2; J gene: TRBJ2-3; CDR3 length: 10
CDR3 protein: ASSQALAGGLNEQF; V gene: TRBV3-1/TRBV3-2; J gene: TRBJ2-1; CDR3 length: 14
CDR3 protein: ASSQEVSALAGGVTDTQY; V gene: TRBV4-3; J gene: TRBJ2-3; CDR3 length: 18
CDR3 protein: ASSLAWASSADTQY; V gene: TRBV5-4; J gene: TRBJ2-3; CDR3 length: 14
CDR3 protein: ASSISSGGAYEQF; V gene: TRBV19; J gene: TRBJ2-1; CDR3 length: 13
CDR3 protein: ASSPGQYSNQPQH; V gene: TRBV7-8; J gene: TRBJ1-5; CDR3 length: 13
CDR3 protein: ASSSGLAGENNEQF; V gene: TRBV5-1; J gene: TRBJ2-1; CDR3 length: 14
CDR3 protein: ASSATGPPGEQY; V gene: TRBV3-1/TRBV3-2; J gene: TRBJ2-7; CDR3 length: 12
CDR3 protein: ASSEDTDTQY; V gene: TRBV18; J gene: TRBJ2-3; CDR3 length: 10
CDR3 protein: ASSQGWQGPGDTQY; V gene: TRBV4-1; J gene: TRBJ2-3; CDR3 length: 14
CDR3 protein: ASKAGFLAGTDTQY; V gene: TRBV2; J gene: TRBJ2-3; CDR3 length: 14
CDR3 protein: ASSSVRRGQGQETQY; V gene: TRBV5-1; J gene: TRBJ2-5; CDR3 length: 15
CDR3 protein: ASSSSGGIYNEQF; V gene: TRBV9; J gene: TRBJ2-1; CDR3 length: 13
CDR3 protein: ASSGGNRDGKNIQY; V gene: TRBV7-2; J gene: TRBJ2-4; CDR3 length: 14
CDR3 protein: ASIREAGWADTQY; V gene: TRBV6-5; J gene: TRBJ2-3; CDR3 length: 13
CDR3 protein: ASSLTPNPNYGYT; V gene: TRBV11-2; J gene: TRBJ1-2; CDR3 length: 13
CDR3 protein: ASSIQGMAEKLF; V gene: TRBV6-5; J gene: TRBJ1-4; CDR3 length: 12
CDR3 protein: ASSLDGGGGDGYT; V gene: TRBV6-5; J gene: TRBJ1-2; CDR3 length: 13
CDR3 protein: ASSIGLGQGAAGANVLT; V gene: TRBV19; J gene: TRBJ2-6; CDR3 length: 17
CDR3 protein: AITAGNTEAF; V gene: TRBV10-3; J gene: TRBJ1-1; CDR3 length: 10
CDR3 protein: ASSSAGAQY; V gene: TRBV12-3/TRBV12-4; J gene: TRBJ2-3; CDR3 length: 9
CDR3 protein: ASSNGGTYEQY; V gene: TRBV6-2/TRBV6-3; J gene: TRBJ2-7; CDR3 length: 11
CDR3 protein: ASSWTGGNTEAF; V gene: TRBV6-5; J gene: TRBJ1-1; CDR3 length: 12
CDR3 protein: ASSLDPGTAEAF; V gene: TRBV5-1; J gene: TRBJ1-1; CDR3 length: 12
CDR3 protein: ASSWNRGPSYEQY; V gene: TRBV5-6; J gene: TRBJ2-7; CDR3 length: 13
CDR3 protein: ASSSGLAGTTDTQY; V gene: TRBV7-2; J gene: TRBJ2-3; CDR3 length: 14
CDR3 protein: ASSLALLAGGQSYNEQF; V gene: TRBV7-2; J gene: TRBJ2-1; CDR3 length: 17
CDR3 protein: ATSSVRAGNTIY; V gene: TRBV15; J gene: TRBJ1-3; CDR3 length: 12
CDR3 protein: ASLASDRGYGYT; V gene: TRBV18; J gene: TRBJ1-2; CDR3 length: 12
CDR3 protein: ASSGWGQGANGYT; V gene: TRBV7-2; J gene: TRBJ1-2; CDR3 length: 13
CDR3 protein: ASSLLAGGRRVNEQF; V gene: TRBV14; J gene: TRBJ2-1; CDR3 length: 15
CDR3 protein: ASRLYNEQF; V gene: TRBV6-5; J gene: TRBJ2-1; CDR3 length: 9
CDR3 protein: ASSLFVGLAGNLNNEQF; V gene: TRBV27; J gene: TRBJ2-1; CDR3 length: 17
CDR3 protein: ASSLAVVTHEQF; V gene: TRBV5-1; J gene: TRBJ2-1; CDR3 length: 12
CDR3 protein: ASSMRDSSFSGANVLT; V gene: TRBV5-1; J gene: TRBJ2-6; CDR3 length: 16
CDR3 protein: ASSKKSEGGGRDRNYGYT; V gene: TRBV21-1; J gene: TRBJ1-2; CDR3 length: 18
CDR3 protein: ASSIERAGPQH; V gene: TRBV19; J gene: TRBJ1-5; CDR3 length: 11
CDR3 protein: ASSFSGDGYEQY; V gene: TRBV7-9; J gene: TRBJ2-7; CDR3 length: 12
CDR3 protein: ASSEVTRPRTEAF; V gene: TRBV6-1; J gene: TRBJ1-1; CDR3 length: 13
CDR3 protein: ASSEGARSYEQY; V gene: TRBV6-1; J gene: TRBJ2-7; CDR3 length: 12
CDR3 protein: ASSLGSEGDTQY; V gene: TRBV5-1; J gene: TRBJ2-3; CDR3 length: 12
CDR3 protein: ASSKTGTLTEAF; V gene: TRBV5-5; J gene: TRBJ1-1; CDR3 length: 12
CDR3 protein: ASSQGQGPTYEQY; V gene: TRBV4-2; J gene: TRBJ2-7; CDR3 length: 13
CDR3 protein: ASSFGGGTSDTQY; V gene: TRBV7-6; J gene: TRBJ2-3; CDR3 length: 13
CDR3 protein: ASSFRTIEAF; V gene: TRBV5-6; J gene: TRBJ1-1; CDR3 length: 10
CDR3 protein: ASSLPPGQGLTNEKLF; V gene: TRBV3-1/TRBV3-2; J gene: TRBJ1-4; CDR3 length: 16
CDR3 protein: ASRPRDRGLDEQF; V gene: TRBV6-6; J gene: TRBJ2-1; CDR3 length: 13
CDR3 protein: ASSFSSGTGYEQF; V gene: TRBV7-9; J gene: TRBJ2-1; CDR3 length: 13
CDR3 protein: ASSHTVEVATNEKLF; V gene: TRBV7-9; J gene: TRBJ1-4; CDR3 length: 15
CDR3 protein: ASSLSLTPGQGTAETQY; V gene: TRBV18; J gene: TRBJ2-5; CDR3 length: 17
CDR3 protein: ASSIVGASRDTQY; V gene: TRBV19; J gene: TRBJ2-3; CDR3 length: 13
CDR3 protein: ASRQSNQPQH; V gene: TRBV6-5; J gene: TRBJ1-5; CDR3 length: 10